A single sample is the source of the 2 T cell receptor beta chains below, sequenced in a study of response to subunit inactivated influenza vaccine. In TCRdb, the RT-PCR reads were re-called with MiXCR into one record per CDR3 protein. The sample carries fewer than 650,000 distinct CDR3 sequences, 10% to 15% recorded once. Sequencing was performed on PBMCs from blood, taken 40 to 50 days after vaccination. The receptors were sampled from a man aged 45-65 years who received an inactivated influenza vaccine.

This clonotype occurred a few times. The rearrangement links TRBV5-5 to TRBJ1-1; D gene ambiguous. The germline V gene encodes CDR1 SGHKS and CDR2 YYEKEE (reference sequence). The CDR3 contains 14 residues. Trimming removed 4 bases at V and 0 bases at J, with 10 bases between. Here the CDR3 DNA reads TGTGCCAGCAGCAAAGACGTAATGAACACTGAAGCTTTCTTT. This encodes CASSKDVMNTEAFF.

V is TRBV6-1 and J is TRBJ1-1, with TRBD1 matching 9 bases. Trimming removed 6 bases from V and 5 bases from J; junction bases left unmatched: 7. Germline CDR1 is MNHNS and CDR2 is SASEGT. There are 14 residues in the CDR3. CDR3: CASREGTGRTEAFF. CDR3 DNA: TGTGCCAGCAGGGAGGGGACAGGGCGAACTGAAGCTTTCTTT.